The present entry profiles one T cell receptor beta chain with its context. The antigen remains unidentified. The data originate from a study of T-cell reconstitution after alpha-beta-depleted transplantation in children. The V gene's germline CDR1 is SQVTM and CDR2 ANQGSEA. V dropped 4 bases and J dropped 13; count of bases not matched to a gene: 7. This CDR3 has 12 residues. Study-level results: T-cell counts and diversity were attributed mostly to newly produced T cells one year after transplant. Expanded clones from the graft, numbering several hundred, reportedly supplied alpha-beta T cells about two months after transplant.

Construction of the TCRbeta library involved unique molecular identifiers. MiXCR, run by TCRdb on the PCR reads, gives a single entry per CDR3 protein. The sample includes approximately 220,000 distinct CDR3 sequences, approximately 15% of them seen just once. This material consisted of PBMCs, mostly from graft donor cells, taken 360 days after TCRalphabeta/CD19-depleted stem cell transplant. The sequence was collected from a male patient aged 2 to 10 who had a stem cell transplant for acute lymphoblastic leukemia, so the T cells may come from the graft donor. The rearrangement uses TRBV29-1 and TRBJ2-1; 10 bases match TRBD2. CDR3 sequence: CSVALLAGLQFF. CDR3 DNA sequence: TGCAGCGTTGCCTTACTAGCGGGACTACAGTTCTTC.